This TCR beta chain was recovered during a study of T cell changes during pregnancy in multiple sclerosis. Produced via immunoSEQ multiplex PCR; TCRdb's table is partial and in-frame only. The table has roughly 90,000 clones, approximately 94% seen once. The CDR3 sequence is 14 residues long. In germline, CDR1 is SNHLY, CDR2 FYNNEI. With 8 bases removed from V and 2 bases from J, the gap between germline ends came to 12 bases. The source material was peripheral blood, sampled in the third trimester of pregnancy. The V gene is TRBV2, the J gene TRBJ2-2, with D uncertain. This TCR derives from a female donor with multiple sclerosis, enrolled in a pregnancy study. DNA for the CDR3: TGTGCCAGCTCATCGAGAGGAAACACCGGGGAGCTGTTTTTT. Translating gives CASSSRGNTGELFF.